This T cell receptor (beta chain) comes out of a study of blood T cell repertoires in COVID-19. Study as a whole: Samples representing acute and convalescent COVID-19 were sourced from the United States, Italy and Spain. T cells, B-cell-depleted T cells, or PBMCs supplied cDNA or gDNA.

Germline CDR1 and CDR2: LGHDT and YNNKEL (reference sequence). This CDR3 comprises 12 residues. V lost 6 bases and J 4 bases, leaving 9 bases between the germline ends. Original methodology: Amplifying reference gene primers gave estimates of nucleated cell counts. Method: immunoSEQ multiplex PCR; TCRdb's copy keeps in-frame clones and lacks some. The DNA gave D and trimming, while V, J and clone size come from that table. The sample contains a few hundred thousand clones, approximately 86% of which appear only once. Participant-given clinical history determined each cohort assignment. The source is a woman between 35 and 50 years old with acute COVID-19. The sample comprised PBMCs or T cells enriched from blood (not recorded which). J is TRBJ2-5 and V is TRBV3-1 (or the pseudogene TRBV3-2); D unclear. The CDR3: CASSSVGETQYF. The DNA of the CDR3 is TGTGCCAGCAGTTCAGTTGGAGAGACCCAGTACTTC.